This is a list of T cell receptor beta chains from one sample in a study of OX40 agonist ivuxolimab in advanced cancers. The data were produced by immunoSEQ multiplex PCR, yet TCRdb's version contains in-frame clones alone and is incomplete. The sample holds 55,000 to 70,000 clones, around 78% seen once. Specimen: CD4+ or CD8+ T cells sorted from blood, collected in a trial of the OX40 agonist ivuxolimab. Receptors originate from an adult with an advanced solid tumor such as melanoma, head and neck, liver or kidney cancer. CDR3s include the opening cysteine and the closing phenylalanine or tryptophan. The D gene is left open where the match is weak. For some rows the clone size is stated as once, few or many, or as a class when expanded; others skip it.

J: TRBJ1-5; size: .; V: TRBV28; D: .; CDR3: CASSSLRVRQPQHF; DNA: TGTGCCAGCAGTTCTCTTAGGGTCAGACAGCCCCAGCATTTT
J: TRBJ2-7; size: .; V: TRBV7-6; D: TRBD2; CDR3: CASSPRSGLAPYEQYF; DNA: TGTGCCAGCAGCCCACGATCGGGACTAGCGCCCTACGAGCAGTACTTC
J: TRBJ2-3; size: .; V: TRBV29-1; D: .; CDR3: CSVAGGSSSDTQYF; DNA: TGCAGCGTGGCCGGGGGAAGCTCATCAGATACGCAGTATTTT
J: TRBJ2-3; size: .; V: TRBV6-5; D: .; CDR3: CASSYSTLEDTQYF; DNA: TGTGCCAGCAGTTACAGCACCCTGGAGGATACGCAGTATTTT
J: TRBJ1-5; size: .; V: TRBV2; D: .; CDR3: CASREQSYSNQPQHF; DNA: TGTGCCAGCAGGGAGCAGTCTTATAGCAATCAGCCCCAGCATTTT
J: TRBJ1-4; size: .; V: TRBV7-2; D: TRBD1; CDR3: CASSFGTGGVKLFF; DNA: TGTGCCAGCAGCTTTGGGACAGGGGGAGTAAAACTGTTTTTT
J: TRBJ2-7; size: .; V: TRBV28; D: .; CDR3: CASLGQLNNYEQYF; DNA: TGTGCCAGTCTGGGGCAGCTGAACAACTACGAGCAGTACTTC
J: TRBJ2-3; size: .; V: TRBV11-2; D: .; CDR3: CASSFRGRATDTQYF; DNA: TGTGCCAGCAGCTTTAGAGGGCGAGCCACAGATACGCAGTATTTT
J: TRBJ2-3; size: .; V: TRBV7-2; D: TRBD1; CDR3: CASSEPGQGTDTQYF; DNA: TGTGCCAGCAGCGAGCCGGGACAGGGCACAGATACGCAGTATTTT
J: TRBJ2-3; size: .; V: TRBV5-6; D: .; CDR3: CASSLAMGGDSRRTDTQYF; DNA: TGTGCCAGCAGCTTGGCTATGGGTGGCGACAGTCGCCGCACAGATACGCAGTATTTT
J: TRBJ1-6; size: .; V: TRBV10-3; D: .; CDR3: CAIKRSYSDSPLHF; DNA: TGTGCCATCAAACGATCCTATAGTGATTCACCCCTCCACTTT
J: TRBJ2-7; size: few; V: TRBV13; D: .; CDR3: CASSFRGDEQYF; DNA: TGTGCCAGCAGCTTCCGAGGAGACGAGCAGTACTTC
J: TRBJ1-2; size: .; V: TRBV11-2; D: .; CDR3: CASSLDFLSLGYTF; DNA: TGTGCCAGCAGCTTAGATTTCCTCTCGCTTGGCTACACCTTC
J: TRBJ2-2; size: .; V: TRBV19; D: TRBD1; CDR3: CASSRGTGAGTGELFF; DNA: TGTGCCAGTAGCAGAGGGACAGGGGCGGGCACCGGGGAGCTGTTTTTT
J: TRBJ2-7; size: .; V: TRBV6-5; D: .; CDR3: CASSNPPQGRYEQYF; DNA: TGTGCCAGCAGTAACCCCCCGCAGGGACGCTACGAGCAGTACTTC
J: TRBJ1-6; size: .; V: TRBV5-6; D: .; CDR3: CASSLAGGNNSPLHF; DNA: TGTGCCAGCAGCTTGGCGGGCGGTAATAATTCACCCCTCCACTTT
J: TRBJ2-4; size: once; V: TRBV27; D: .; CDR3: CASRPEGGAKNIQYF; DNA: TGTGCCAGCAGACCTGAGGGAGGCGCCAAAAACATTCAGTACTTC
J: TRBJ2-3; size: .; V: TRBV30; D: .; CDR3: CAWSQGQRGLTDTQYF; DNA: TGTGCCTGGAGCCAGGGGCAGCGAGGTCTCACAGATACGCAGTATTTT
J: TRBJ1-5; size: .; V: TRBV19; D: .; CDR3: CASSGTAHQPQHF; DNA: TGTGCCAGTAGCGGGACGGCTCATCAGCCCCAGCATTTT
J: TRBJ1-3; size: .; V: TRBV15; D: .; CDR3: CATSSVGITGNTIYF; DNA: TGTGCCACCAGTAGCGTCGGGATCACTGGAAACACCATATATTTT
J: TRBJ2-1; size: .; V: TRBV7-9; D: .; CDR3: CASSRWGGTYNEQFF; DNA: TGTGCCAGCAGCCGGTGGGGTGGGACCTACAATGAGCAGTTCTTC
J: TRBJ1-3; size: medium-sized; V: TRBV5-6; D: TRBD1; CDR3: CASSYLGQGNTIYF; DNA: TGTGCCAGCAGCTACTTGGGACAGGGGAACACCATATATTTT
J: TRBJ2-5; size: .; V: TRBV2; D: TRBD2; CDR3: CASSEVVAGGPSQETQYF; DNA: TGTGCCAGCAGCGAGGTGGTAGCGGGGGGGCCGTCCCAAGAGACCCAGTACTTC
J: TRBJ2-5; size: .; V: TRBV7-8; D: .; CDR3: CASSLGGLEETQYF; DNA: TGTGCCAGCAGCTTAGGGGGGCTGGAAGAGACCCAGTACTTC
J: TRBJ2-3; size: .; V: TRBV2; D: .; CDR3: CASTGMVRTPSTDTQYF; DNA: TGTGCCAGCACCGGAATGGTTAGGACGCCAAGCACAGATACGCAGTATTTT
J: TRBJ2-3; size: .; V: TRBV10-2; D: TRBD2; CDR3: CASSEMAGGSADTQYF; DNA: TGCGCCAGCAGTGAGATGGCGGGGGGCTCTGCGGATACGCAGTATTTT
J: TRBJ2-3; size: .; V: TRBV7-6; D: .; CDR3: CASRKGGADTQYF; DNA: TGTGCCAGCAGGAAAGGGGGGGCAGATACGCAGTATTTT
J: TRBJ1-3; size: .; V: TRBV2; D: .; CDR3: CASSELGYSGNTIYF; DNA: TGTGCCAGCAGTGAGTTGGGTTACTCTGGAAACACCATATATTTT
J: TRBJ1-2; size: .; V: TRBV28; D: .; CDR3: CASSPGGRPYGYTF; DNA: TGTGCCAGCAGTCCTGGGGGCCGCCCCTATGGCTACACCTTC